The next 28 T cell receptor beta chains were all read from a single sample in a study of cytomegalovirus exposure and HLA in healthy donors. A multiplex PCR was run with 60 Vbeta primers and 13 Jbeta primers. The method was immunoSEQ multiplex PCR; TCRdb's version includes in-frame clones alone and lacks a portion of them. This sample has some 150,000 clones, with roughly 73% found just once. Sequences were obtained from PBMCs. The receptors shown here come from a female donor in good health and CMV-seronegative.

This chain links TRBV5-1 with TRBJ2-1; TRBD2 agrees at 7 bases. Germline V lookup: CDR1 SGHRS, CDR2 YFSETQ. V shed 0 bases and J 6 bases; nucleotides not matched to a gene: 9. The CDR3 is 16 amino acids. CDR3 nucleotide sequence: TGCGCCAGCAGCTTGGGCGGTGCGGGAGTTGGCAATGAGCAGTTCTTC. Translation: CASSLGGAGVGNEQFF.

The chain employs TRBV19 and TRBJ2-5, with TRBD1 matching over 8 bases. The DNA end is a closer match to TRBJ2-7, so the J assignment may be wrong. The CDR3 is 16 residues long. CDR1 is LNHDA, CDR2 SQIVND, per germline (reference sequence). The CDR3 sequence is CASNPPVTGVRIEQYF. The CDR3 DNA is TGTGCCAGTAACCCCCCCGTGACAGGGGTCCGCATCGAGCAGTACTTC.

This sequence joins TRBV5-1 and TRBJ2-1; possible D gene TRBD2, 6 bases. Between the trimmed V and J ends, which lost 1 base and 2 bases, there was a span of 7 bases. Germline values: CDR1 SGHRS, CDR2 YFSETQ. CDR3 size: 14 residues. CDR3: CASSLLAAYNEQFF. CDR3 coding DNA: TGCGCCAGCAGCTTGTTAGCGGCCTACAATGAGCAGTTCTTC.

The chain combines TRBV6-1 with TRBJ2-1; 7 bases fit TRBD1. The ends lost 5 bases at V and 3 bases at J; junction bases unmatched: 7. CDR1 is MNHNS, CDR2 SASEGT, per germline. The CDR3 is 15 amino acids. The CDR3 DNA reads TGTGCCAGCAGTAGGGGTGGGACAGTCTACAATGAGCAGTTCTTC. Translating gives CASSRGGTVYNEQFF.

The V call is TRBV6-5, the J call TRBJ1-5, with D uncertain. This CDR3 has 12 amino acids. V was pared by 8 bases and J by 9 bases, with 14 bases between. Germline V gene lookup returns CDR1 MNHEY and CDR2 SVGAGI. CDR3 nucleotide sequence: TGTGCCAGCTGGAAAGATGCGGGGCCCCAGCATTTT. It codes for CASWKDAGPQHF.

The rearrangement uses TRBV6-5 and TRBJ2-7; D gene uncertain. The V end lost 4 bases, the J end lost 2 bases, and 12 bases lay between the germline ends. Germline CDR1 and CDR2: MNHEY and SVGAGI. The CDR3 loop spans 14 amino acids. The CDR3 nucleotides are TGTGCCAGCAGTTCAAGCAGGTCTACCTACGAGCAGTACTTC. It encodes CASSSSRSTYEQYF.

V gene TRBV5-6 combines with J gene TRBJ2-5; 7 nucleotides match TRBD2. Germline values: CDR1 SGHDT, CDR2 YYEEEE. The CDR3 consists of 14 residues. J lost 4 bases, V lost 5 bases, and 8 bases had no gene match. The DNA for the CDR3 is TGTGCCAGCAGTTCAGCCAAGCGGGGAGAGACCCAGTACTTC. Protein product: CASSSAKRGETQYF.

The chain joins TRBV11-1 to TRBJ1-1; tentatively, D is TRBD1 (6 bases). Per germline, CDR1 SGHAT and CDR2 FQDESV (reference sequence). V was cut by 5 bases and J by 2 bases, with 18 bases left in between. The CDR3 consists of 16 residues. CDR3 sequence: CASSLKTGTPNTEAFF. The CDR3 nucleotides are TGTGCCAGCAGCCTAAAAACCGGGACACCAAACACTGAAGCTTTCTTT.

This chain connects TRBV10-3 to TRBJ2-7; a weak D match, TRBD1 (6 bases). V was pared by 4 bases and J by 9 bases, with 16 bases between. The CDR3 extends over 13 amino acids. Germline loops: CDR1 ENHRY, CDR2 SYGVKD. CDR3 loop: CAISGSWTVGQYF. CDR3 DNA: TGTGCCATCAGTGGCTCCTGGACAGTTGGGCAGTACTTC.

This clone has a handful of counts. CDR3 bases: TGCGCCAGCAGCCAAGAGGAGACTAGCGGATCCTACGAGCAGTACTTC. Protein: CASSQEETSGSYEQYF. V is TRBV4-1 and J is TRBJ2-7, with 9 positions matching TRBD2. This CDR3 has 16 amino acids. CDR1 is MGHRA, CDR2 YSYEKL, per germline. Germline trimming cut 0 bases from V and 1 base from J; bases unmatched to any gene: 4.

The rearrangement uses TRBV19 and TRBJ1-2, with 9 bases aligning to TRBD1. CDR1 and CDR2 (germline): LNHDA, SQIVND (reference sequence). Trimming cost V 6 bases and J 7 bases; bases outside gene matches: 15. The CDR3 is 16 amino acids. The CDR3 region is CASSNNRDRVTTGYTF. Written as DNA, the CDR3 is TGTGCCAGTAGCAATAACCGGGACAGGGTTACAACTGGCTACACCTTC.

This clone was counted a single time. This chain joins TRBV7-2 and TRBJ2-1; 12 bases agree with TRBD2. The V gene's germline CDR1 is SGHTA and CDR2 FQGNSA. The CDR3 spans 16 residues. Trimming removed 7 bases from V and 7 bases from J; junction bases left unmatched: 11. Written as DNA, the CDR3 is TGTGCCAGCACCACTAGCGGGAGGTACCGGTTGAATGAGCAGTTCTTC. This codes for CASTTSGRYRLNEQFF.

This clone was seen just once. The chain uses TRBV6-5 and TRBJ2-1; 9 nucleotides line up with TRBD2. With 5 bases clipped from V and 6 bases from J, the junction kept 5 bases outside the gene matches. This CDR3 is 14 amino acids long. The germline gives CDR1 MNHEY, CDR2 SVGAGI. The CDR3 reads CASSRGGEINEQFF. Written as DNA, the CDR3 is TGTGCCAGCAGTCGCGGGGGGGAGATCAATGAGCAGTTCTTC.

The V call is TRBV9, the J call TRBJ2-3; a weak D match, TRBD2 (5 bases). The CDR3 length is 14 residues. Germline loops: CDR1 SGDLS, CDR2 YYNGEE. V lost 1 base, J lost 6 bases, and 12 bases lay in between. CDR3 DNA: TGTGCCAGCAGCGTATTTTCCCGGGATGATACGCAGTATTTT. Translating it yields CASSVFSRDDTQYF.

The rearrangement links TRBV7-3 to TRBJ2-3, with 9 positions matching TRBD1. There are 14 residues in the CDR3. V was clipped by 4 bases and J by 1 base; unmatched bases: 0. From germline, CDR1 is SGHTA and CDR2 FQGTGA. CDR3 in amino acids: CASSWDRGTDTQYF. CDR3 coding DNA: TGTGCCAGCAGCTGGGACAGGGGCACAGATACGCAGTATTTT. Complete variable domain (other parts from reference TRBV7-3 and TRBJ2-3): GAGVSQTPSNKVTEKGKYVELRCDPISGHTALYWYRQSLGQGPEFLIYFQGTGAADDSGLPNDRFFAVRPEGSVSTLKIQRTERGDSAVYLCASSWDRGTDTQYFGPGTRLTVL.

The CDR3 loop reads CASTLRGFGNTIYF. DNA of the CDR3: TGTGCCAGTACCCTTCGGGGGTTTGGCAACACCATATATTTT. The chain employs TRBV19 and TRBJ1-3; the D gene is possibly TRBD1 (5 bases). CDR1 and CDR2 from the germline V gene are LNHDA and SQIVND (reference sequence). V was trimmed by 7 bases and J by 7 bases, leaving 17 bases between them. This CDR3 has 14 residues.

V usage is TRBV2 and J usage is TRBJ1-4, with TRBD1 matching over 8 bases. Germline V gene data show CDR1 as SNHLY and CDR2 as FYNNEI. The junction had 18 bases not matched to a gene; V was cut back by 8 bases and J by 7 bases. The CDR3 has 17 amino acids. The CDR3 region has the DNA TGTGCCAGCCTCCCGACAATGGTAGGACAGGGTAGTGAAAAACTGTTTTTT. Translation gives CASLPTMVGQGSEKLFF. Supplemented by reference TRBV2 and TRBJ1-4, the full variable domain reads EPEVTQTPSHQVTQMGQEVILRCVPISNHLYFYWYRQILGQKVEFLVSFYNNEISEKSEIFDDQFSVERPDGSNFTLKIRSTKLEDSAMYFCASLPTMVGQGSEKLFFGSGTQLSVL.

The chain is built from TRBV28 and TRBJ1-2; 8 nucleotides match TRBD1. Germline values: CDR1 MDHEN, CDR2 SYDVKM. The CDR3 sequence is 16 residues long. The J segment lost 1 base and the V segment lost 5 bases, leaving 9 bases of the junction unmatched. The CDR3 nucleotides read TGTGCCAGCAGTGTTGGGGGACAGGCATATAACTATGGCTACACCTTC. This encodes CASSVGGQAYNYGYTF.

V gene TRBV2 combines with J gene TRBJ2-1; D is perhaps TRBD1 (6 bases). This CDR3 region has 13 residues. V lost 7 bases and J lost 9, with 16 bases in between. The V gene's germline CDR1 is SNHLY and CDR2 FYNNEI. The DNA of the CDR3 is TGTGCCAGCATCATACTACAGGGCGGTGAGCAGTTCTTC. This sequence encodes CASIILQGGEQFF.

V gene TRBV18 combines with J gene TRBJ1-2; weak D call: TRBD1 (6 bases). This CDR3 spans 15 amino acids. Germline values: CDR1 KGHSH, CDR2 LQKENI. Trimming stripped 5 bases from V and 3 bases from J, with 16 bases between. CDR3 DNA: TGTGCCAGCTCAATCCCCGGGACAACCGACTATGGCTACACCTTC. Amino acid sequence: CASSIPGTTDYGYTF. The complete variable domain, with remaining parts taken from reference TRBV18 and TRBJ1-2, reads NAGVMQNPRHLVRRRGQEARLRCSPMKGHSHVYWYRQLPEEGLKFMVYLQKENIIDESGMPKERFSAEFPKEGPSILRIQQVVRGDSAAYFCASSIPGTTDYGYTFGSGTRLTVV.

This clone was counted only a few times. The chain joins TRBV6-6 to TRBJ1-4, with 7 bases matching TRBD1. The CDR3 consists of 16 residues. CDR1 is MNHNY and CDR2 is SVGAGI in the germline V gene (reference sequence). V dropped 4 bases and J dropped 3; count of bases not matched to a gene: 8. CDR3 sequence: CASSSTTGVSNEKLFF. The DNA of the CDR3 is TGTGCCAGCAGTTCTACTACAGGGGTATCTAATGAAAAACTGTTTTTT.

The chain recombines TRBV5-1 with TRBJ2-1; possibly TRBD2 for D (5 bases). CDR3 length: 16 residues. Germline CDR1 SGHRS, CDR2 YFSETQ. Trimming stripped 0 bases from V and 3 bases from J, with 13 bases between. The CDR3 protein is CASSLGWGADYNEQFF. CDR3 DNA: TGCGCCAGCAGCTTGGGCTGGGGAGCGGACTACAATGAGCAGTTCTTC.

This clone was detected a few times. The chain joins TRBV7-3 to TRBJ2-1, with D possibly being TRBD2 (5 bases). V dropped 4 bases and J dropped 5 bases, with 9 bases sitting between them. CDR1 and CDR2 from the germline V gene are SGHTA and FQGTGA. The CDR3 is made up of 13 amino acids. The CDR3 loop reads CASSSGNNNEQFF. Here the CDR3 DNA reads TGTGCCAGCAGCTCGGGGAACAACAATGAGCAGTTCTTC.

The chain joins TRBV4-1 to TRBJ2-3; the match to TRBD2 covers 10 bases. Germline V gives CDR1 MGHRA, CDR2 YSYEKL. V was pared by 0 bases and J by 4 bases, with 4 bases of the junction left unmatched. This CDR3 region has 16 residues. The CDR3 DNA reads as TGCGCCAGCAGCCAAGAGGCTAGCGGGAGATCAGATACGCAGTATTTT. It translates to CASSQEASGRSDTQYF.

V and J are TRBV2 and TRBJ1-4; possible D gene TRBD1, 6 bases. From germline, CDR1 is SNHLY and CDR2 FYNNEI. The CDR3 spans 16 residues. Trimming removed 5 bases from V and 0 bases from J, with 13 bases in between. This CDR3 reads CASSSGQSATNEKLFF. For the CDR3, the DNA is TGTGCCAGCAGTTCCGGACAGTCCGCAACTAATGAAAAACTGTTTTTT.

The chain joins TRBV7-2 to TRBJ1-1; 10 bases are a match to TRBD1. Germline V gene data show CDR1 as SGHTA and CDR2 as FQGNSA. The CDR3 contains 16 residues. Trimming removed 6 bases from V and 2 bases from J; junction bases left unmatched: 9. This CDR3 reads CASRDRDRGVNTEAFF. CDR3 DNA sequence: TGTGCCAGCAGGGACCGGGACAGGGGTGTAAACACTGAAGCTTTCTTT. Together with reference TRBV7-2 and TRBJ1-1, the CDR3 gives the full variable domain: GAGVSQSPSNKVTEKGKDVELRCDPISGHTALYWYRQSLGQGLEFLIYFQGNSAPDKSGLPSDRFSAERTGGSVSTLTIQRTQQEDSAVYLCASRDRDRGVNTEAFFGQGTRLTVV.

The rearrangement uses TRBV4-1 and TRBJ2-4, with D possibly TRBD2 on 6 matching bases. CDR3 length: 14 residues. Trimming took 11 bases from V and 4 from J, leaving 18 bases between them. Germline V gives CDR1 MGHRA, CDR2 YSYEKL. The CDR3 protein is CAVRAVGGKNIQYF. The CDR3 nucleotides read TGCGCCGTACGGGCCGTGGGGGGAAAAAACATTCAGTACTTC.

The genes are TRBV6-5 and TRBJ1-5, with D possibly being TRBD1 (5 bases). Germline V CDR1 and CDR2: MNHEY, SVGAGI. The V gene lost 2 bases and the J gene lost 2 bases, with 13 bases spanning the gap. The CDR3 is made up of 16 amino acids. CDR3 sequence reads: CASSYGGVLGNQPQHF. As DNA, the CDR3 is TGTGCCAGCAGTTACGGGGGGGTGCTAGGCAATCAGCCCCAGCATTTT.